The 28 T cell receptor beta chains presented below share a single source sample, sequenced in a study of blood T cell repertoires in COVID-19. Using immunoSEQ multiplex PCR, the repertoire was profiled, and TCRdb retains in-frame clones only, with some absent. The sample has roughly 260,000 clones; approximately 80% are singletons. The sample comprised peripheral blood. These receptor sequences come from a woman in her seventies with acute or convalescent COVID-19.

V and J are TRBV5-5 and TRBJ2-2; 9 bases agree with TRBD1. The germline V gene encodes CDR1 SGHKS and CDR2 YYEKEE (reference sequence). CDR3 length: 16 residues. With V trimmed by 0 bases and J by 0 bases, 0 bases remained unmatched. CDR3 loop: CASSLGQGANTGELFF. CDR3 DNA sequence: TGTGCCAGCAGCTTGGGACAGGGGGCGAACACCGGGGAGCTGTTTTTT.

The chain employs TRBV6-2 or TRBV6-3 and TRBJ1-4; perhaps TRBD1 as D (5 bases). In germline, CDR1 is MNHEY, CDR2 SVGEGT. V lost 2 bases and J lost 5, with 9 bases in between. The CDR3 loop spans 14 amino acids. CDR3 in DNA: TGTGCCAGCAGTTACACAGGAGCAAATGAAAAACTGTTTTTT. Its translation is CASSYTGANEKLFF.

The chain couples TRBV3-1 (or the pseudogene TRBV3-2) to TRBJ2-5; TRBD2 aligns across 11 bases. The trim removed 4 bases at V and 5 bases at J, leaving 6 bases unmatched. The CDR3 is made up of 15 amino acids. Germline V lookup: CDR1 LGHDT, CDR2 YNNKEL (reference sequence). The CDR3 DNA reads TGTGCCAGCAGCCCCTCTAGCGGGGGGTCGGAGACCCAGTACTTC. Translated, it gives CASSPSSGGSETQYF.

The V call is TRBV27, the J call TRBJ2-6; D not certain. This CDR3 has 16 amino acids. V was cut by 0 bases and J by 1 base, with 7 bases left in between. CDR1 and CDR2 from the germline V gene are MNHEY and SMNVEV (reference sequence). CDR3 nucleotides: TGTGCCAGCAGTTTATCCCCAGAATCTGGGGCCAACGTCCTGACTTTC. It codes for CASSLSPESGANVLTF.

The gene calls are TRBV6-5 and TRBJ1-6, with D maybe TRBD1 (5 bases). V was cut by 2 bases and J by 7 bases, with 12 bases left in between. Germline V gene sequence: CDR1 MNHEY, CDR2 SVGAGI. The length of the CDR3 is 15 residues. As DNA, the CDR3 is TGTGCCAGCAGTTACGAGCAGGGCCAGAATTCACCCCTCCACTTT. It codes for CASSYEQGQNSPLHF.

The chain is built from TRBV13 and TRBJ1-2; 10 nucleotides align to TRBD1. V shed 0 bases and J 7 bases; nucleotides not matched to a gene: 2. The CDR3 sequence is 14 residues long. CDR1 and CDR2 (germline): PRHDT, FYEKMQ (reference sequence). The CDR3 is CASSLGDRGLGYTF. CDR3 coding DNA: TGTGCCAGCAGCTTAGGTGACAGGGGGCTTGGCTACACCTTC. Full variable domain (rest looked up from reference TRBV13 and TRBJ1-2): AAGVIQSPRHLIKEKRETATLKCYPIPRHDTVYWYQQGPGQDPQFLISFYEKMQSDKGSIPDRFSAQQFSDYHSELNMSSLELGDSALYFCASSLGDRGLGYTFGSGTRLTVV.

This clone was picked up a small number of times. This sequence joins TRBV7-2 and TRBJ1-2, with no clear D. The V and J ends lost 2 bases and 0 bases respectively, with 7 bases between them. Germline V gives CDR1 SGHTA, CDR2 FQGNSA. This CDR3 is 14 amino acids long. The CDR3 nucleotides read TGTGCCAGCAGCTTAAGCAAGACTAACTATGGCTACACCTTC. Translating it yields CASSLSKTNYGYTF.

The chain uses TRBV7-2 and TRBJ2-1; 12 nucleotides agree with TRBD2. CDR3 length: 13 residues. V shed 10 bases, J shed 7 bases, and the junction held 5 bases outside the gene matches. Germline CDR1 and CDR2: SGHTA and FQGNSA. CDR3 amino acids: CATRTSGINEQFF. In DNA, the CDR3 is TGTGCCACTCGGACTAGCGGGATTAATGAGCAGTTCTTC. Full variable domain (missing parts from reference TRBV7-2 and TRBJ2-1): GAGVSQSPSNKVTEKGKDVELRCDPISGHTALYWYRQSLGQGLEFLIYFQGNSAPDKSGLPSDRFSAERTGGSVSTLTIQRTQQEDSAVYLCATRTSGINEQFFGPGTRLTVL.

This clone was observed a few times. CDR3 sequence reads: CASTMSNPGPYEQYF. The CDR3 DNA follows: TGCGCCAGCACAATGTCCAACCCAGGTCCATACGAGCAGTACTTC. This chain links TRBV4-1 with TRBJ2-7; D ambiguous. Trimming took off 7 bases at V and 4 bases at J, with 20 bases between the two ends. There are 15 residues in the CDR3. The V gene's germline CDR1 is MGHRA and CDR2 YSYEKL.

The sample holds a few counts of this clone. The CDR3 loop reads CATSDLPGNTEAFF. The CDR3 nucleotides are TGTGCCACCAGTGATTTGCCAGGGAACACTGAAGCTTTCTTT. The chain links TRBV24-1 to TRBJ1-1; no clear D. Trimming left V 0 bases short and J 1 base short, with 5 bases between. The CDR3 has 14 amino acids. The germline V gene encodes CDR1 KGHDR and CDR2 SFDVKD.

V is TRBV19 and J is TRBJ1-6; 7 nucleotides agree with TRBD1. J lost 3 bases, V lost 5 bases, and 4 bases had no gene match. Germline V gives CDR1 LNHDA, CDR2 SQIVND (reference sequence). The CDR3 is 15 amino acids. Here the CDR3 DNA reads TGTGCCAGTAGTGAGGGGGCTCGCTATAATTCACCCCTCCACTTT. The encoded protein is CASSEGARYNSPLHF.

CDR3 region: CASRGDRGTEAFF. In nucleotides, the CDR3 is TGTGCCAGCAGGGGGGACAGAGGCACTGAAGCTTTCTTT. V and J are TRBV12-3 or TRBV12-4 and TRBJ1-1; 7 bases fit TRBD1. The V gene end was trimmed by 6 bases and the J gene end by 4 bases; junction bases not matched to a gene: 5. The CDR3 covers 13 residues.

A few counts support this clone. The chain recombines TRBV9 with TRBJ1-1; 9 positions agree with TRBD1. The germline V gene encodes CDR1 SGDLS and CDR2 YYNGEE. With V trimmed by 1 base and J by 6 bases, 16 bases remained unmatched. CDR3 length equals 18 residues. The chain's CDR3 is CASSVSLRTGDYVAEAFF. Written as DNA, the CDR3 is TGTGCCAGCAGCGTATCCCTTAGGACAGGGGATTATGTAGCTGAAGCTTTCTTT.

The CDR3 nucleotides read TGTGCCAGCAGCCCTGGGGGCAGCCTTAACTATGGCTACACCTTC. The encoded protein is CASSPGGSLNYGYTF. V is TRBV5-4 and J is TRBJ1-2; D perhaps matches TRBD1 (6 bases). The CDR3 covers 15 residues. Germline V lookup: CDR1 SGHNT, CDR2 YYREEE (reference sequence). The ends were cut back, 4 bases at V and 1 base at J, with 14 bases in the middle.

This clone was seen a handful of times. The rearrangement joins TRBV27 to TRBJ1-6, with D perhaps TRBD1 (6 bases). The germline V gene encodes CDR1 MNHEY and CDR2 SMNVEV (reference sequence). The CDR3 length is 14 residues. Trimming stripped 5 bases from V and 6 bases from J, with 11 bases between. The CDR3 bases are TGTGCCAGCAGTCTGGGACAAGGTAATTCACCCCTCCACTTT. Translation gives CASSLGQGNSPLHF.

This clone was counted between two and nine times. CDR3 sequence: CASSERGAGINEQFF. DNA of the CDR3: TGTGCCAGCAGTGAGCGGGGGGCGGGGATAAATGAGCAGTTCTTC. V gene TRBV2 combines with J gene TRBJ2-1, with 8 bases fitting TRBD2. This CDR3 spans 15 amino acids. Germline V gene lookup returns CDR1 SNHLY and CDR2 FYNNEI. V shed 3 bases and J 7 bases; nucleotides not matched to a gene: 8.

The chain has TRBV6-1 and TRBJ2-3, with 7 positions matching TRBD1. J was trimmed by 4 bases and V by 3 bases; bases with no gene match: 7. The CDR3 extends over 15 amino acids. Germline CDR1 is MNHNS and CDR2 is SASEGT. The DNA for the CDR3 is TGTGCCAGCAGTGATGGCGACAGGGCCGCAGATACGCAGTATTTT. Residues: CASSDGDRAADTQYF.

The rearrangement uses TRBV19 and TRBJ1-2; TRBD1 aligns across 9 bases. There are 15 residues in the CDR3. Trimming took 4 bases from V and 2 from J; bases not matched to a gene: 5. The germline CDR1 and CDR2 sequences are LNHDA and SQIVND (reference sequence). The CDR3 nucleotides are TGTGCCAGTAGTAGGGGACAGGGAATAAACTATGGCTACACCTTC. Translated: CASSRGQGINYGYTF.

The chain has TRBV18 and TRBJ1-1; perhaps TRBD1 as D (6 bases). The CDR3 sequence is 13 residues long. Germline loops: CDR1 KGHSH, CDR2 LQKENI. Trimming cost V 5 bases and J 7 bases, with 14 bases left between them. The CDR3 here is CASSADSRGEAFF. The CDR3 DNA sequence: TGTGCCAGCTCAGCGGACAGTCGGGGTGAAGCTTTCTTT. The variable domain in full, with the rest retrieved from reference TRBV18 and TRBJ1-1, is NAGVMQNPRHLVRRRGQEARLRCSPMKGHSHVYWYRQLPEEGLKFMVYLQKENIIDESGMPKERFSAEFPKEGPSILRIQQVVRGDSAAYFCASSADSRGEAFFGQGTRLTVV.

The V and J genes are TRBV6-2 or TRBV6-3 and TRBJ1-1; D unresolved. CDR1 and CDR2 (germline): MNHEY, SVGEGT. CDR3 length equals 13 residues. The ends were cut back, 3 bases at V and 7 bases at J, with 12 bases in the middle. The CDR3 region is CASSYSSPIEAFF. CDR3 bases: TGTGCCAGCAGTTATTCATCGCCTATTGAAGCTTTCTTT.

J is TRBJ1-1 and V is TRBV28; D may be TRBD1 (6 bases). Germline lookup yields CDR1 MDHEN and CDR2 SYDVKM. The CDR3 runs 13 residues. Trimming shortened V by 3 bases and J by 9 bases, and 14 bases separated the two germline ends. The CDR3 DNA is TGTGCCAGCAGTTTTGGGACCGGGACAAAAGCTTTCTTT. Translated, it gives CASSFGTGTKAFF.

This chain joins TRBV5-8 and TRBJ1-5; 7 bases align to TRBD1. There are 15 residues in the CDR3. V shed 4 bases and J 3 bases; nucleotides not matched to a gene: 7. Germline CDR1 reads SGHTS; CDR2 reads YDEGEE. CDR3 sequence reads: CASSPGTVFNQPQHF. DNA of the CDR3: TGTGCCAGCAGCCCAGGGACAGTCTTCAATCAGCCCCAGCATTTT.

With respect to this clone: Other DNA sequences within the sample encode an identical CDR3. V gene TRBV5-1 combines with J gene TRBJ1-2; perhaps TRBD1 as D (5 bases). V shed 0 bases and J shed 2 bases, with 8 bases lying between them. The CDR3 runs 14 residues. Germline CDR1 SGHRS, CDR2 YFSETQ. The CDR3 spells CASSLGQLNYGYTF. CDR3 nucleotide sequence: TGCGCCAGCAGCTTGGGACAGCTGAACTATGGCTACACCTTC.

The V and J genes are TRBV4-2 and TRBJ1-2, with a possible D match to TRBD1 (5 bases). The length of the CDR3 is 14 residues. CDR1 and CDR2 from the germline V gene are LGHNA and YNFKEQ. Trimming shortened V by 0 bases and J by 7 bases, and 12 bases separated the two germline ends. In nucleotides, the CDR3 is TGTGCCAGCAGCCAAGATAAGGGGAAGGCTGGCTACACCTTC. Protein sequence: CASSQDKGKAGYTF.

The chain uses TRBV6-5 and TRBJ1-3, with a possible D match to TRBD1 (6 bases). The length of the CDR3 is 11 residues. V was trimmed by 5 bases and J by 12 bases, leaving 11 bases between them. Germline V gene lookup returns CDR1 MNHEY and CDR2 SVGAGI. The CDR3 reads CASSTRTDIYF. The CDR3 coding sequence is TGTGCCAGCAGTACCCGGACAGACATATATTTT.

V and J are TRBV12-3 or TRBV12-4 and TRBJ1-2; 8 bases match TRBD1. With V trimmed by 3 bases and J by 3 bases, 0 bases remained unmatched. This CDR3 contains 13 residues. In DNA form, the CDR3 reads TGTGCCAGCAGTTTGGACAGGGACTATGGCTACACCTTC. The encoded protein is CASSLDRDYGYTF.

The chain combines TRBV2 with TRBJ1-1; 7 bases match TRBD1. The CDR3 totals 14 residues. Germline CDR1 SNHLY, CDR2 FYNNEI. V was pared by 1 base and J by 3 bases, with 2 bases of the junction left unmatched. The CDR3 DNA follows: TGTGCCAGCAGTGAAGAGGGGGCAGACACTGAAGCTTTCTTT. Amino acid sequence: CASSEEGADTEAFF.

The chain joins TRBV12-5 to TRBJ2-2; D remains unclear. Germline assignment: CDR1 LGHNT and CDR2 FRNRAP. This CDR3 spans 13 amino acids. The V gene lost 2 bases and the J gene lost 3 bases, with 4 bases spanning the gap. For the CDR3, the DNA is TGTGCTAGTGGTTTGCTATACACCGGGGAGCTGTTTTTT. This sequence encodes CASGLLYTGELFF.